This TCR beta chain was identified in a study of blood T cells in healthy people across ages. CDR1 KGHSH and CDR2 LQKENI come from the germline V gene. This CDR3 comprises 15 residues. Primed by a sample-barcoded 5' primer and a J-beta primer mix, a second PCR proceeded for roughly 6 to 12 cycles. MiXCR was run by TCRdb on the 5' RACE reads, yielding one entry per CDR3 protein. The top ten hold 2% to 2.5% of the sample, which has 2 million or so distinct CDR3 sequences, 49% seen once. Regarding this clonotype: Its antigen remains unidentified.

General observations from the study: The lack of PBMC sorting stopped any conclusive naive versus antigen-experienced comparison. Among long-lived donors, naive CD4+ cells were more numerous and diversity higher than in aged donors.

The sequenced sample was blood. The V gene is TRBV18, the J gene TRBJ2-4; no clear D. The DNA matches TRBJ2-5 better at its end, which makes the J call doubtful. The source is a woman aged 40 to 55 in good health. This CDR3 reads CASSPDGLPQETQYF. The CDR3 DNA reads as TGTGCCAGCTCCCCGGATGGGCTACCACAAGAGACCCAGTACTTC.